One and the same sample provided the 2 T cell receptor beta chains below, sequenced in a study of T-cell reconstitution after alpha-beta-depleted transplantation in children. Unique molecular identifiers were used to barcode this TCRbeta library. In TCRdb, the PCR reads were re-called with MiXCR into one record per CDR3 protein. The sample has over 200,000 distinct CDR3 sequences; approximately 9.5% are singletons. The sequenced sample was PBMCs from the stem cell graft donor, obtained from the stem cell graft. These receptors were taken from a human donor who donated a stem cell graft to a child with acute lymphoblastic leukemia.

This clonotype was seen a handful of times. The V call is TRBV20-1, the J call TRBJ2-5; no firm D call. Trimming took off 6 bases at V and 5 bases at J, with 13 bases between the two ends. CDR1 DFQATT and CDR2 SNEGSKA come from the germline V gene (reference sequence). This CDR3 contains 12 residues. The CDR3 spells CSASAGQETQYF. CDR3 DNA: TGCAGTGCCAGCGCTGGGCAGGAGACCCAGTACTTC.

J is TRBJ2-7 and V is TRBV7-6; TRBD1 aligns across 10 bases. CDR1 is SGHVS, CDR2 FNYEAQ, per germline. The CDR3 is 15 amino acids. The V gene end was trimmed by 5 bases and the J gene end by 2 bases; junction bases not matched to a gene: 6. As DNA, the CDR3 is TGTGCCAGCAGCGAATACGGGACAGGGGCCTACGAGCAGTACTTC. This codes for CASSEYGTGAYEQYF.